A selection of T cell receptor beta chains follows, all from one sample in a study of OX40 agonist ivuxolimab in advanced cancers. Clones were read by immunoSEQ multiplex PCR, and TCRdb kept only the in-frame ones, dropping some. The table lists 29,000 or so clones, approximately 89% of them singletons. The sequenced sample was CD4+ or CD8+ T cells sorted from blood, obtained in a trial of the OX40 agonist ivuxolimab. Receptors originate from an adult with an advanced solid tumor such as melanoma, head and neck, liver or kidney cancer. The conserved cysteine and the conserved F or W are not part of the CDR3 here. Fields, in order: J gene, CDR3 length, V gene, D gene, CDR3 protein. A D gene is named only where the DNA matches it firmly.

>TRBJ1-6|13|TRBV9|.
ASSHFGGERTPLH
>TRBJ2-7|12|TRBV15|.
ATSTGIGSYEQY
>TRBJ2-7|13|TRBV19|TRBD2
ASSIFSGKYHEQY
>TRBJ1-1|12|TRBV2|.
ASSDGGADTEAF
>TRBJ2-5|13|TRBV4-1|.
ASSHQGRGGETQY
>TRBJ1-1|13|TRBV2|.
ASSGLGVENTEAF
>TRBJ1-1|16|TRBV4-2|TRBD1
ASSQAWTGGGDLTEAF
>TRBJ2-7|14|TRBV4-2|.
ASSHSVDRSSYEQY
>TRBJ2-7|16|TRBV27|.
ASSLTPPGSENAYEQY
>TRBJ2-3|13|TRBV7-9|TRBD2
ASSPRIAGADTQY